This is a list of T cell receptor beta chains from one sample in a study of CD8+ T cells in alopecia areata. Profiled with immunoSEQ multiplex PCR; TCRdb holds only in-frame clones, not every one. Of about 39,000 clones in the sample, about three fifths were seen once. Material: CD8+ T cells sorted from blood, obtained at week 4, from a patient treated with tofacitinib. The receptors originated from a human donor with alopecia areata. The CDR3 runs from the conserved cysteine through the conserved F or W.

j_call v_call cdr3_aa
TRBJ1-1 TRBV7-8 CASSLGHSNTEAFF
TRBJ2-3 TRBV7-9 CASSFGVTQYF
TRBJ1-2 TRBV21-1 CASSKVGGYYGYTF
TRBJ1-5 TRBV14 CASSPGVYQPQHF
TRBJ1-5 TRBV29-1 CSVVAGNQPQHF
TRBJ1-4 TRBV4-3 CASSPDRGQDNEKLFF
TRBJ1-2 TRBV6-6 CASNEGGRILYGYTF
TRBJ2-1 TRBV5-6 CASSLGTLRPFF
TRBJ1-2 TRBV2 CASRTGQPYGYTF
TRBJ1-6 TRBV30 CAGRQGTNSPLHF
TRBJ1-2 TRBV30 CAWSESSYGYTF
TRBJ2-7 TRBV30 CAWSVGSYEQYF
TRBJ2-1 TRBV7-6 CASSLLAGGYNEQFF
TRBJ2-5 TRBV10-3 CAISPDREVWETQYF
TRBJ1-1 TRBV29-1 CSARGSTGIEAFF
TRBJ2-7 TRBV7-9 CASSLQDSLYEQYF
TRBJ1-2 TRBV29-1 CSVEDLGLQNYGYTF
TRBJ2-1 TRBV30 CAWSSGSSYNEQFF
TRBJ2-1 TRBV30 CAWVTGVGQFF
TRBJ2-3 TRBV19 CASSMSSGHTDTQYF
TRBJ2-1 TRBV27 CASSPQTGTSGYNEQFF
TRBJ2-1 TRBV29-1 CSLASNSYNEQFF
TRBJ1-1 TRBV19 CASLDGLEAFF
TRBJ2-1 TRBV30 CAWSVSAVTYNEQFF
TRBJ2-2 TRBV4-3 CASSQDYRTLNTGELFF
TRBJ1-2 TRBV25-1 CASSDQNDYGYTF
TRBJ2-1 TRBV9 CASSVTSASYNEQFF
TRBJ1-6 TRBV19 CASTENSNSPLHF
TRBJ1-5 TRBV6-6 CASTKSDRGNQPQHF
TRBJ2-3 TRBV7-9 CASSLGQATDTQYF
TRBJ2-5 TRBV9 CASSPGGGSPQETQYF
TRBJ2-1 TRBV19 CASSEGSNEQFF
TRBJ2-7 TRBV9 CASSVDGTGREQYF
TRBJ1-2 TRBV30 CARQGGNGYTF
TRBJ1-1 TRBV29-1 CSILTGGNTEAFF
TRBJ2-3 TRBV5-1 CASSVRGGYTDTQYF
TRBJ1-1 TRBV5-6 CASSLEGTDMNTEAFF
TRBJ2-1 TRBV7-3 CASSLTLAGAGEQFF
TRBJ1-2 TRBV29-1 CSALHTNYGYTF
TRBJ2-1 TRBV27 CASSLSRRGQNEQFF
TRBJ2-7 TRBV7-2 CASSEEVNYEQYF
TRBJ1-2 TRBV14 CDGQPHGYTF
TRBJ2-1 TRBV29-1 CSVEDLAGVGNEQFF
TRBJ2-7 TRBV13 CASSPDRATYEQYF
TRBJ1-4 TRBV7-2 CASSLDQTPNEKLFF
TRBJ2-1 TRBV30 CAWRGGGGPYNEQFF